Below are 24 T cell receptor beta chains sequenced from a single sample in a study of T cell changes during pregnancy in multiple sclerosis. The repertoire was sequenced with immunoSEQ multiplex PCR; TCRdb's copy has only in-frame clones and lacks some. Of roughly 71,000 clones in the sample, around nine tenths were seen once. Source: peripheral blood, taken in the first trimester of pregnancy. The receptors originated from a female donor in good health, enrolled as a control in a pregnancy study.

This chain uses TRBV5-5 with TRBJ1-2; D uncertain. V was trimmed by 0 bases and J by 2 bases, leaving 5 bases between them. Germline CDR1 reads SGHKS; CDR2 reads YYEKEE (reference sequence). This CDR3 has 13 amino acids. The CDR3 bases are TGTGCCAGCAGCTTGGGACACAACTATGGCTACACCTTC. Translated: CASSLGHNYGYTF.

J is TRBJ2-1 and V is TRBV6-1; TRBD1 is a possible D gene (6 bases). This CDR3 contains 15 residues. The V gene lost 1 base and the J gene lost 3 bases, with 10 bases spanning the gap. The germline V gene has CDR1 MNHNS and CDR2 SASEGT. The CDR3: CASSEVVDSYNEQFF. CDR3 nucleotides: TGTGCCAGCAGTGAAGTAGTGGACAGCTACAATGAGCAGTTCTTC.

A note on this clone: This specimen includes other DNA sequences encoding the same CDR3. V gene TRBV5-1 combines with J gene TRBJ1-1, with D uncertain. Trimming left V 0 bases short and J 5 bases short, with 8 bases between. Germline-derived CDR1 and CDR2 are SGHRS and YFSETQ. This CDR3 contains 13 residues. The CDR3: CASSLEGGTEAFF. The CDR3 DNA follows: TGCGCCAGCAGCTTGGAAGGCGGGACTGAAGCTTTCTTT. Full variable domain (remainder filled in from reference TRBV5-1 and TRBJ1-1): KAGVTQTPRYLIKTRGQQVTLSCSPISGHRSVSWYQQTPGQGLQFLFEYFSETQRNKGNFPGRFSGRQFSNSRSEMNVSTLELGDSALYLCASSLEGGTEAFFGQGTRLTVV.

Here the CDR3 DNA reads TGTGCCAGCAGTTTAGGACTAGCGGGGGGGGACACAGATACGCAGTATTTT. This codes for CASSLGLAGGDTDTQYF. The V and J genes are TRBV28 and TRBJ2-3; TRBD2 aligns across 15 bases. Germline V gene sequence: CDR1 MDHEN, CDR2 SYDVKM. This CDR3 contains 17 residues. The V and J ends lost 2 bases and 2 bases, in that order; junction bases with no gene match: 2.

Only one count was recorded for this clone. This rearrangement joins TRBV6-5 to TRBJ1-2; D is ambiguous. Between the trimmed V and J ends, which lost 0 bases and 2 bases, there was a span of 7 bases. This CDR3 spans 14 amino acids. Per the germline V gene, CDR1 is MNHEY and CDR2 is SVGAGI. The CDR3 spells CASSYSPPNYGYTF. CDR3 DNA: TGTGCCAGCAGTTACTCCCCCCCGAACTATGGCTACACCTTC.

The genes are TRBV5-5 and TRBJ2-6; the D is unclear. V was shortened by 5 bases and J by 0 bases, with 12 bases between the two germline ends. CDR3 length equals 16 residues. From germline, CDR1 is SGHKS and CDR2 YYEKEE (reference sequence). The CDR3 coding sequence is TGTGCCAGCAGGTTGACGGGTAACTCTGGGGCCAACGTCCTGACTTTC. It is translated as CASRLTGNSGANVLTF.

V is TRBV7-9 and J is TRBJ2-7, with a weak D call TRBD2 (6 bases). Trimming stripped 4 bases from V and 0 bases from J, with 16 bases between. The length of the CDR3 is 16 residues. CDR1 and CDR2 from the germline V gene are SEHNR and FQNEAQ (reference sequence). The CDR3 is CASSSPTREASYEQYF. DNA of the CDR3: TGTGCCAGCAGCTCCCCCACGAGGGAGGCCTCCTACGAGCAGTACTTC.

Points on this clone: Other DNA sequences in the sample encode the same CDR3. This chain connects TRBV4-2 to TRBJ2-7; 10 bases line up with TRBD2. CDR1 is LGHNA, CDR2 YNFKEQ, per germline. Trimming cost V 0 bases and J 0 bases; bases outside gene matches: 5. The CDR3 has 17 amino acids. The CDR3 sequence: CASSQEVLAGRSYEQYF. The CDR3 region has the DNA TGTGCCAGCAGCCAAGAAGTACTAGCGGGACGCTCCTACGAGCAGTACTTC.

CDR3 nucleotide sequence: TGTGCCAGTAGTATTGGACAGGGTATGGGCACAGATACGCAGTATTTT. This codes for CASSIGQGMGTDTQYF. The rearrangement links TRBV19 to TRBJ2-3; TRBD1 matches at 8 bases. The CDR3 spans 16 residues. Losses at the gene ends were 3 bases for V and 1 base for J; bases not matched to a gene: 6. The germline V gene has CDR1 LNHDA and CDR2 SQIVND (reference sequence). Full variable domain (rest looked up from reference TRBV19 and TRBJ2-3): DGGITQSPKYLFRKEGQNVTLSCEQNLNHDAMYWYRQDPGQGLRLIYYSQIVNDFQKGDIAEGYSVSREKKESFPLTVTSAQKNPTAFYLCASSIGQGMGTDTQYFGPGTRLTVL.

V is TRBV4-1 and J is TRBJ2-7; perhaps TRBD1 as D (5 bases). CDR1 and CDR2 (germline): MGHRA, YSYEKL. This CDR3 has 15 amino acids. Trimming cost V 2 bases and J 3 bases, with 14 bases left between them. CDR3: CASSQIPLTGYEQYF. The CDR3 DNA reads TGCGCCAGCAGCCAAATTCCGTTAACAGGCTACGAGCAGTACTTC.

The chain couples TRBV27 to TRBJ2-7; no definite D call. V was pared by 0 bases and J by 1 base, with 13 bases between. CDR1 and CDR2 from the germline V gene are MNHEY and SMNVEV (reference sequence). This CDR3 has 16 residues. In nucleotides, the CDR3 is TGTGCCAGCAGTTTATCTTTTGCCAGTTTTTCCTACGAGCAGTACTTC. This translates into CASSLSFASFSYEQYF.

This clone was counted once. The chain combines TRBV6-6 with TRBJ2-3, with TRBD2 matching over 11 bases. Germline trimming cut 5 bases from V and 4 bases from J; bases unmatched to any gene: 5. CDR1 and CDR2 from the germline V gene are MNHNY and SVGAGI (reference sequence). This CDR3 has 15 residues. CDR3 amino acids: CASSLGLADPDTQYF. CDR3 in DNA: TGTGCCAGCAGTCTGGGACTAGCGGACCCAGATACGCAGTATTTT.

The chain recombines TRBV5-1 with TRBJ2-5; D is possibly TRBD2 (5 bases). The V and J ends lost 2 bases and 1 base respectively, with 6 bases between them. The V gene's germline CDR1 is SGHRS and CDR2 YFSETQ. CDR3 length equals 13 residues. The CDR3 nucleotides are TGCGCCAGCAGCTTCGGGGTCCAAGAGACCCAGTACTTC. Translated: CASSFGVQETQYF.

The chain couples TRBV28 to TRBJ2-2; D gene ambiguous. CDR3 length equals 15 residues. V lost 4 bases to trimming and J lost 2 bases, with 11 bases between them. The germline V gene has CDR1 MDHEN and CDR2 SYDVKM. CDR3 amino acids: CASSYHRVNTGELFF. CDR3 sequence (DNA): TGTGCCAGCAGTTATCATCGGGTTAACACCGGGGAGCTGTTTTTT.

The chain is built from TRBV30 and TRBJ1-5, with D unresolved. The CDR3 has 15 amino acids. The germline V and J ends were trimmed by 0 bases and 7 bases, with 16 bases remaining between them. Germline values: CDR1 GTSNPN, CDR2 SVGIG (reference sequence). The DNA of the CDR3 is TGTGCCTGGAGTGTTTCAGGAGGTGGCGAGCAGCCCCAGCATTTT. This encodes CAWSVSGGGEQPQHF.

The chain's CDR3 is CSVEPTTSTDTQYF. CDR3 sequence (DNA): TGCAGCGTTGAACCGACAACTAGCACAGATACGCAGTATTTT. The chain links TRBV29-1 to TRBJ2-3, with no clear D. The CDR3 runs 14 residues. The germline gives CDR1 SQVTM, CDR2 ANQGSEA. V lost 2 bases to trimming and J lost 0 bases, with 9 bases between them.

The chain is built from TRBV6-1 and TRBJ1-2; D remains unclear. Trimming removed 6 bases from V and 4 bases from J, with 6 bases in between. CDR3 size: 11 residues. Germline CDR1 MNHNS, CDR2 SASEGT. The CDR3 here is CASRRSYGYTF. DNA for the CDR3: TGTGCCAGCAGGCGGAGCTATGGCTACACCTTC.

The chain recombines TRBV27 with TRBJ2-1; D uncertain. Germline CDR1 MNHEY, CDR2 SMNVEV (reference sequence). With 3 bases removed from V and 0 bases from J, the gap between germline ends came to 9 bases. CDR3 length: 15 amino acids. Written as DNA, the CDR3 is TGTGCCAGCAGTTTTACTACCAGCTCCTACAATGAGCAGTTCTTC. As protein: CASSFTTSSYNEQFF.

This chain joins TRBV18 and TRBJ1-1; D gene unclear. Trimming pared 2 bases from V and 8 bases from J, leaving 15 bases between. The germline V gene encodes CDR1 KGHSH and CDR2 LQKENI. The CDR3 covers 14 residues. CDR3 sequence reads: CASSPISTAGEAFF. The DNA of the CDR3 is TGTGCCAGCTCACCAATCTCGACCGCGGGGGAAGCTTTCTTT. The full variable domain, in which reference TRBV18 and TRBJ1-1 provide the parts outside the CDR3, is NAGVMQNPRHLVRRRGQEARLRCSPMKGHSHVYWYRQLPEEGLKFMVYLQKENIIDESGMPKERFSAEFPKEGPSILRIQQVVRGDSAAYFCASSPISTAGEAFFGQGTRLTVV.

The chain carries TRBV6-5 and TRBJ2-3; 7 bases align to TRBD1. Germline V gives CDR1 MNHEY, CDR2 SVGAGI. This CDR3 has 15 residues. V shed 6 bases, J shed 7 bases, and the junction held 13 bases outside the gene matches. The CDR3 region is CASRLRDSLHYTQYF. CDR3 bases: TGTGCCAGCAGACTCCGGGACAGTCTACACTATACGCAGTATTTT.

The chain is built from TRBV5-1 and TRBJ1-4, with 11 bases aligning to TRBD1. Trimming at V came to 4 bases and at J to 0 bases, leaving 2 bases not matched to a gene. Germline V CDR1 and CDR2: SGHRS, YFSETQ. The CDR3 has 16 amino acids. CDR3 region: CASSRDRGTTNEKLFF. CDR3 sequence (DNA): TGCGCCAGCAGCAGGGACAGGGGGACAACTAATGAAAAACTGTTTTTT.

This clone was found once. This chain connects TRBV5-4 to TRBJ1-2; 7 nucleotides align to TRBD1. Germline CDR1 is SGHNT and CDR2 is YYREEE (reference sequence). The CDR3 runs to 14 residues. V lost 4 bases, J lost 8 bases, and 11 bases stayed unmatched. The DNA for the CDR3 is TGTGCCAGCAGCATAGGGACAGCGGAGGACGGCTACACCTTC. It translates to CASSIGTAEDGYTF.

This chain connects TRBV29-1 to TRBJ1-1, with TRBD1 matching 9 bases. The CDR3 has 15 amino acids. Germline-derived CDR1 and CDR2 are SQVTM and ANQGSEA. The junction had 9 bases not matched to a gene; V was cut back by 6 bases and J by 1 base. The CDR3: CSVLGQGIWNTEAFF. CDR3 sequence (DNA): TGCAGCGTCCTGGGACAGGGAATCTGGAACACTGAAGCTTTCTTT.

Here the CDR3 DNA reads TGTGCCAGCGTCAGACAGGGTCCCTACGAGCAGTACTTC. This codes for CASVRQGPYEQYF. The V gene is TRBV6-6, the J gene TRBJ2-7; 7 bases agree with TRBD1. CDR3 length: 13 residues. With 8 bases clipped from V and 2 bases from J, the junction kept 6 bases outside the gene matches. CDR1 MNHNY and CDR2 SVGAGI come from the germline V gene (reference sequence).